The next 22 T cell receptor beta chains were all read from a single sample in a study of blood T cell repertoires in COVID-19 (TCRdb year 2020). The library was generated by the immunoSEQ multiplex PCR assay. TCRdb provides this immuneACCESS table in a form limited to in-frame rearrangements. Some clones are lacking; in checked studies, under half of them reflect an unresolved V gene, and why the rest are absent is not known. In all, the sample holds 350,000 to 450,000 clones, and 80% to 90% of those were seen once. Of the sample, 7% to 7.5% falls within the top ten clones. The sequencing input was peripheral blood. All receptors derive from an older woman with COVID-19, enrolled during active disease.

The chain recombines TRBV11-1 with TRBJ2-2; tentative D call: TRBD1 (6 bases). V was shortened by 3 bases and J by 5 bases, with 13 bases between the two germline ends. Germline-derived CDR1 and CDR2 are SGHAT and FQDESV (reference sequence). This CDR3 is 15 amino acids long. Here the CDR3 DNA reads TGTGCCAGCAGCTTTAGCACAGGGAAGACCGGGGAGCTGTTTTTT. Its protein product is CASSFSTGKTGELFF.

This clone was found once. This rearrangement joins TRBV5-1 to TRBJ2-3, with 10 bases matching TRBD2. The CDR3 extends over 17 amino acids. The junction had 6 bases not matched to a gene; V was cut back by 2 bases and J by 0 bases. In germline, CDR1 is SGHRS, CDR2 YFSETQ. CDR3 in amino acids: CASSLPSGGTSTDTQYF. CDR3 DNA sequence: TGCGCCAGCAGCTTACCTAGCGGGGGAACTAGCACAGATACGCAGTATTTT.

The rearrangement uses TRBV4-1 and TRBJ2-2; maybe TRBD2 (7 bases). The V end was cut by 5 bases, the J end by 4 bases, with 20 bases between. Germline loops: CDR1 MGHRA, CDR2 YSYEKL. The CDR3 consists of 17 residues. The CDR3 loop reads CASSAWGGARATGELFF. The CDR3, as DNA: TGCGCCAGCAGCGCGTGGGGGGGGGCGCGAGCCACCGGGGAGCTGTTTTTT.

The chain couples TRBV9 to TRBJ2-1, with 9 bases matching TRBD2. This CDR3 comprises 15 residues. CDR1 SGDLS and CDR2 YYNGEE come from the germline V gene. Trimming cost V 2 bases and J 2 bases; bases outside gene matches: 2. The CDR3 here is CASSVGGGAYNEQFF. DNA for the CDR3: TGTGCCAGCAGCGTTGGCGGGGGGGCCTACAATGAGCAGTTCTTC. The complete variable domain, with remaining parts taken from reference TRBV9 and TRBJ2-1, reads DSGVTQTPKHLITATGQRVTLRCSPRSGDLSVYWYQQSLDQGLQFLIQYYNGEERAKGNILERFSAQQFPDLHSELNLSSLELGDSALYFCASSVGGGAYNEQFFGPGTRLTVL.

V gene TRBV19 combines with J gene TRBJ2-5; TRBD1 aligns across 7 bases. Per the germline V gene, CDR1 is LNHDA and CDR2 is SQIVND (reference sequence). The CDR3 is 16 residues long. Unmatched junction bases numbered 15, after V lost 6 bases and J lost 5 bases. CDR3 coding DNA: TGTGCCAGTAGCTCGACCCCCGGGACAGAGGGGGAGACCCAGTACTTC. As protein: CASSSTPGTEGETQYF.

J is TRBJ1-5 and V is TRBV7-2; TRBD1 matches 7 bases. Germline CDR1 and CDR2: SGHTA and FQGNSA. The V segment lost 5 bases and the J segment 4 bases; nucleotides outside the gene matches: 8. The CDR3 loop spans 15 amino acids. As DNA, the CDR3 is TGTGCCAGCAGCCCCAGAGGGACAGATAATCAGCCCCAGCATTTT. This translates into CASSPRGTDNQPQHF.

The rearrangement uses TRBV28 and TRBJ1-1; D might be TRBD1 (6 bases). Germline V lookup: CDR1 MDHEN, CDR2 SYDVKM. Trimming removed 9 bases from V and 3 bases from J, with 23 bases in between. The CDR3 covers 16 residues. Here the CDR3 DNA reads TGTGCCAGTTACTTATTGCCGGGAGGGGGGGACACTGAAGCTTTCTTT. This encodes CASYLLPGGGDTEAFF.

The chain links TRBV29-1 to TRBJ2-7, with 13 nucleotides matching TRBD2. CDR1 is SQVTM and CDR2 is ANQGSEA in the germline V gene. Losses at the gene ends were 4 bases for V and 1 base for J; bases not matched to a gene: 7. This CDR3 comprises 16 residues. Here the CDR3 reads CSVARTSGGRSYEQYF. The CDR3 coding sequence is TGCAGCGTTGCGCGGACTAGCGGGGGACGATCCTACGAGCAGTACTTC.

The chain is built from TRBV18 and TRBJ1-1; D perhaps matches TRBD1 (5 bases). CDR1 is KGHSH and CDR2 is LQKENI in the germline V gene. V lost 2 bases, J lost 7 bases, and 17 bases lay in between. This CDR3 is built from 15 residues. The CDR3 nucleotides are TGTGCCAGCTCACCAGACAGTCGAGGGCGGGATGAAGCTTTCTTT. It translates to CASSPDSRGRDEAFF.

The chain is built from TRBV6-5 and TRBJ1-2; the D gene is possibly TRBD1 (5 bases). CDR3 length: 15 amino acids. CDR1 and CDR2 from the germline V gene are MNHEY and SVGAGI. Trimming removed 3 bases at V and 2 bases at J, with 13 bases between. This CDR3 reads CASSYIGRTNYGYTF. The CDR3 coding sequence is TGTGCCAGCAGTTATATAGGACGGACAAACTATGGCTACACCTTC.

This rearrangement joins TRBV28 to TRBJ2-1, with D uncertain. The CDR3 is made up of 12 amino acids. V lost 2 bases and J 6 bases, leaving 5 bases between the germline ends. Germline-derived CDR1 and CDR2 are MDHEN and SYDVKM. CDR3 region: CASSLRVNEQFF. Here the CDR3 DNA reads TGTGCCAGCAGTTTAAGAGTCAATGAGCAGTTCTTC.

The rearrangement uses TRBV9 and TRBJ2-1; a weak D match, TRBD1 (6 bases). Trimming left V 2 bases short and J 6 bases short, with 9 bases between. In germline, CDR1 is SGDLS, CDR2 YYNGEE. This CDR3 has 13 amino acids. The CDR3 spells CASSVLGANEQFF. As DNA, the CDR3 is TGTGCCAGCAGCGTCCTGGGGGCCAATGAGCAGTTCTTC. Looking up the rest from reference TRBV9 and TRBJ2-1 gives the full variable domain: DSGVTQTPKHLITATGQRVTLRCSPRSGDLSVYWYQQSLDQGLQFLIQYYNGEERAKGNILERFSAQQFPDLHSELNLSSLELGDSALYFCASSVLGANEQFFGPGTRLTVL.

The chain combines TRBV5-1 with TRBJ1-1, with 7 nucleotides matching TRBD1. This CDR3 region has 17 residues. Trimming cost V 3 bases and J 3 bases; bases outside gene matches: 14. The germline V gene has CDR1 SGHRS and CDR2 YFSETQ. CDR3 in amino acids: CASSSPNRQGKDTEAFF. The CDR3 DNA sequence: TGCGCCAGCAGCTCCCCGAACCGACAGGGAAAGGACACTGAAGCTTTCTTT.

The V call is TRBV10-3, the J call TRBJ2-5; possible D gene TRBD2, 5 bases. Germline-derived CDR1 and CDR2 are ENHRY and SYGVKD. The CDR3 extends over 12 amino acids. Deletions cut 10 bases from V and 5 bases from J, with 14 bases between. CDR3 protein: CATQQSGETQYF. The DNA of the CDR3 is TGTGCCACCCAACAATCGGGGGAGACCCAGTACTTC.

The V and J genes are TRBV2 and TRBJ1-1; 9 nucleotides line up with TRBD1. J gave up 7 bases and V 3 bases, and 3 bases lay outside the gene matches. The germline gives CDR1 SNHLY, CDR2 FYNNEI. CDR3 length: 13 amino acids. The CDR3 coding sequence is TGTGCCAGCAGTGAGGACAGGGGAGATGAAGCTTTCTTT. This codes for CASSEDRGDEAFF.

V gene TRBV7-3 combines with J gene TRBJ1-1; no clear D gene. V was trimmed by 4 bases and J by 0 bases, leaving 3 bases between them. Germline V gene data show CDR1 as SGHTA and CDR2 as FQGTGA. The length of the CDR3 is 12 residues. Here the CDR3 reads CASSSVNTEAFF. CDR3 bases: TGTGCCAGCAGCTCCGTGAACACTGAAGCTTTCTTT.

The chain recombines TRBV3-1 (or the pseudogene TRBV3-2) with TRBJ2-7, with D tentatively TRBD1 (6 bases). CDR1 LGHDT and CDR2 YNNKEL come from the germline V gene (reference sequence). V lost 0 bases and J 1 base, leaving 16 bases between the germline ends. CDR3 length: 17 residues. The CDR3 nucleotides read TGTGCCAGCAGCCAAGAATCTAGGTACAGGGAATCCTACGAGCAGTACTTC. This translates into CASSQESRYRESYEQYF.

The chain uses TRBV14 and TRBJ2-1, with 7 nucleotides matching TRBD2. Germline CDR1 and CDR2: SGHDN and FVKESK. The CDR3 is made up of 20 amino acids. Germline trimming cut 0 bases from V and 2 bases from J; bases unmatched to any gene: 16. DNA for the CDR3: TGTGCCAGCAGCCAAGACGCGGGGCTAGCGGCCTCTCGCGCCTACAATGAGCAGTTCTTC. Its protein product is CASSQDAGLAASRAYNEQFF.

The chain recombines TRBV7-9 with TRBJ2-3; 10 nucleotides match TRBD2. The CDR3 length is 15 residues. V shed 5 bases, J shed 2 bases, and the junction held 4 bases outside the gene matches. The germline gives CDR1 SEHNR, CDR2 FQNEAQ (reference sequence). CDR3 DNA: TGTGCCAGCAGCCCAAGCGGGGGGGCCACAGATACGCAGTATTTT. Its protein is CASSPSGGATDTQYF.

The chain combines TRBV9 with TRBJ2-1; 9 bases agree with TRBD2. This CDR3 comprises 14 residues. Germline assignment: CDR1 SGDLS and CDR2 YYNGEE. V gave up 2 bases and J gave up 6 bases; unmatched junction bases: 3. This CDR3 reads CASSVGGRGNEQFF. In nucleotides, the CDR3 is TGTGCCAGCAGCGTGGGCGGGAGGGGCAATGAGCAGTTCTTC.

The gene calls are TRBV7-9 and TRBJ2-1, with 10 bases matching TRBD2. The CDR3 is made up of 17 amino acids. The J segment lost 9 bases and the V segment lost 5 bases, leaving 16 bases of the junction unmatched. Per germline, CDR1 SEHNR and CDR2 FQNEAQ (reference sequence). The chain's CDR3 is CASSTTSSGGTPREQFF. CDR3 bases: TGTGCCAGCAGCACCACCTCTAGCGGGGGAACTCCTCGTGAGCAGTTCTTC.

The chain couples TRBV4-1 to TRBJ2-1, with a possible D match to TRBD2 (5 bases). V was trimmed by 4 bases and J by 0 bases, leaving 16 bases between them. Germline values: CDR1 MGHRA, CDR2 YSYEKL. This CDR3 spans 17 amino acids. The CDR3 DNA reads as TGCGCCAGCAGCCCCCACGCACGAGGGAGCTCCTACAATGAGCAGTTCTTC. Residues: CASSPHARGSSYNEQFF.